This T cell receptor (beta chain) comes out of a study of T cell responses to AZD1222 COVID-19 vaccine. Study results and caveats: The repertoires were collected only after the peak T cell response. Baseline antibody screening turned up just six seropositive AZD1222 recipients. Clonal diversity was possibly underestimated, and the donors were mostly white British, with more females.

Details on this clone: The antigen remains undetermined.

Clones were sequenced by immunoSEQ multiplex PCR, and TCRdb holds only the in-frame ones, with some missing. The sample includes tens of thousands of clones, about nine tenths of them seen just once. CDR3 length: 15 residues. V lost 5 bases and J lost 13, with 22 bases in between. CDR1 is KGHDR and CDR2 is SFDVKD in the germline V gene. The chain combines TRBV24-1 with TRBJ1-4; D perhaps matches TRBD1 (6 bases). The material was peripheral blood, obtained on day 0 of MenACWY control vaccination. The receptor was derived from an adult in good health. The chain's CDR3 is CATSGPAGTDSRLFF. CDR3 coding DNA: TGTGCCACCAGTGGCCCCGCCGGGACGGACAGCAGACTGTTTTTT.